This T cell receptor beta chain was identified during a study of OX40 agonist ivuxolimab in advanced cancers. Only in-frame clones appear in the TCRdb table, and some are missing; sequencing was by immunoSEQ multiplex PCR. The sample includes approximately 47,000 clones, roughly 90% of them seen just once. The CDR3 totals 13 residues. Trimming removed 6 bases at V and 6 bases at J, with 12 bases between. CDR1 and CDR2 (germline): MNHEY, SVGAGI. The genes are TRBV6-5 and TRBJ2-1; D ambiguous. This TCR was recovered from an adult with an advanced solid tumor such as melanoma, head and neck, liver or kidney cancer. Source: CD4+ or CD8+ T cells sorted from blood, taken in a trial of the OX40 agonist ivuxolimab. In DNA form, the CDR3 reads TGTGCCAGCAGCTTACGTCGTGGCAATGAGCAGTTCTTC. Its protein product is CASSLRRGNEQFF.